A selection of T cell receptor beta chains follows, all from one sample in a study of blood T cells in healthy people across ages. TCRdb redid the calling of the 5' RACE reads with MiXCR, one entry per CDR3 protein. Here the sample spans 800,000 or so distinct CDR3 sequences, around 62% being singletons. Sequenced material: blood. These TCRs come from a man aged 25-45 years in good health. CDR3s include the opening cysteine and the closing phenylalanine or tryptophan. Fields, in order: CDR3 length, J gene, V gene, CDR3 protein.

16	TRBJ2-7	TRBV28	CASSPGLTSGYYEQYF
13	TRBJ2-6	TRBV7-8	CASSLTGANVLTF
15	.	TRBV6-2/TRBV6-3	CASSYSSLGQETQYF
18	TRBJ2-2	TRBV7-8	CASSLGRSRYVNTGELFF
14	TRBJ1-2	TRBV7-9	CASSPFLGNYGYTF
20	TRBJ2-5	TRBV7-2	CASSALGQGITQLAQETQYF
11	TRBJ2-7	TRBV18	CASSPSNGQYF
14	TRBJ1-2	TRBV10-3	CAISEGSPGCGYTF
14	TRBJ2-5	TRBV9	CASSVELAVETQYF
13	TRBJ2-7	TRBV5-1	CASSHSDLYEQYF
15	.	TRBV9	CASSVDAGGEETQYF
14	TRBJ2-1	TRBV7-3	CASSLNGDYNEQFF
14	TRBJ2-5	TRBV28	CASSLNVLNHAQYF
15	TRBJ1-4	TRBV2	CASSSGGTTNEKLFF
17	TRBJ2-1	TRBV7-8	CASSLPAGGSSYNEQFF
16	TRBJ2-3	TRBV6-6	CASSQDRVIVQDTQYF